A single sample is the source of the 5 T cell receptor beta chains below, sequenced in a study of radiotherapy plus CTLA-4 blockade in lung cancer. Sequencing used immunoSEQ multiplex PCR; TCRdb keeps in-frame clones, though not all of them. The sample lists about 120,000 clones; more than 80% were seen once. Sequenced here: peripheral blood, sampled from a patient treated with radiotherapy plus ipilimumab. The origin of the receptors is a human donor with non-small cell lung cancer that progressed on radiotherapy plus ipilimumab.

The rearrangement uses TRBV6-1 and TRBJ2-3, with D unresolved. The CDR3 is 14 amino acids. Trimming removed 1 base from V and 5 bases from J, with 10 bases in between. Germline CDR1 and CDR2: MNHNS and SASEGT. The CDR3 DNA sequence: TGTGCCAGCAGTGAAGTCCGGTCTAGAGATACGCAGTATTTT. Translated: CASSEVRSRDTQYF.

Comments on this clone: At one of its ends the junction is not consistent with the germline gene, which may arise from a read error. The V and J genes are TRBV5-8 and TRBJ2-4; 9 bases fit TRBD1. The CDR3 totals 12 residues. Per the germline V gene, CDR1 is SGHTS and CDR2 is YDEGEE. CDR3 protein: CASSLAGDREDF. The CDR3 bases are TGTGCCAGCAGCTTGGCCGGGGACAGGGAGGACTTC.

This sequence joins TRBV10-2 and TRBJ2-1; D is undetermined. V was clipped by 2 bases and J by 4 bases, with 15 bases between them. Germline CDR1 is WSHSY and CDR2 is SAAADI. The CDR3 totals 16 residues. CDR3 loop: CASSETQGLGYNEQFF. DNA for the CDR3: TGCGCCAGCAGTGAGACTCAAGGGTTAGGGTACAATGAGCAGTTCTTC.

This clone was observed a single time. The gene calls are TRBV7-2 and TRBJ2-2; D possibly corresponds to TRBD1 (5 bases). The CDR3 runs to 18 residues. Germline V lookup: CDR1 SGHTA, CDR2 FQGNSA. Trimming stripped 1 base from V and 1 base from J, with 16 bases between. The CDR3 is CASSLVWQGALNTGELFF. The CDR3 DNA reads TGTGCCAGCAGCTTAGTTTGGCAGGGCGCCCTGAACACCGGGGAGCTGTTTTTT.

The V call is TRBV29-1, the J call TRBJ2-7, with TRBD1 matching 10 bases. J was trimmed by 6 bases and V by 5 bases; bases with no gene match: 10. Germline V gene lookup returns CDR1 SQVTM and CDR2 ANQGSEA. The CDR3 is made up of 14 amino acids. The DNA for the CDR3 is TGCAGCGTTAGCTCCGGGACAGGGGTTTCCGAGCAGTACTTC. Protein product: CSVSSGTGVSEQYF.